Following are 18 T cell receptor beta chains from one sample sequenced in a study of cytomegalovirus exposure and HLA in healthy donors. PCR was performed using 60 Vbeta and 13 Jbeta primers. The protocol was immunoSEQ multiplex PCR, while the TCRdb copy is restricted to in-frame clones and leaves out a portion. This table holds under 250,000 clones. Sequencing used PBMCs. The receptors originated from a girl aged 2 to 9 in good health and CMV-seropositive.

This sequence joins TRBV28 and TRBJ1-5; the D gene is possibly TRBD1 (5 bases). V shed 8 bases and J shed 4 bases, with 9 bases lying between them. The germline V gene encodes CDR1 MDHEN and CDR2 SYDVKM. This CDR3 has 12 amino acids. This CDR3 is CASWGPNQPQHF. CDR3 in DNA: TGTGCCAGCTGGGGCCCTAATCAGCCCCAGCATTTT.

V is TRBV15 and J is TRBJ2-7; a weak D match, TRBD1 (5 bases). Germline V CDR1 and CDR2: LNHNV, YYDKDF (reference sequence). The CDR3 is 13 amino acids. V was trimmed by 2 bases and J by 5 bases, leaving 10 bases between them. The CDR3, as DNA: TGTGCCACCAGCAGACAGGGTGAGAACGAGCAGTACTTC. It specifies CATSRQGENEQYF.

The chain couples TRBV14 to TRBJ2-1; 10 bases are a match to TRBD2. The CDR3 is 16 residues long. Per the germline V gene, CDR1 is SGHDN and CDR2 is FVKESK. The V gene end was trimmed by 4 bases and the J gene end by 7 bases; junction bases not matched to a gene: 10. The CDR3 loop reads CASSPPGVLAGNEQFF. CDR3 DNA: TGTGCCAGCAGCCCGCCGGGAGTACTAGCGGGAAATGAGCAGTTCTTC. Complete variable domain (other parts from reference TRBV14 and TRBJ2-1): EAGVTQFPSHSVIEKGQTVTLRCDPISGHDNLYWYRRVMGKEIKFLLHFVKESKQDESGMPNNRFLAERTGGTYSTLKVQPAELEDSGVYFCASSPPGVLAGNEQFFGPGTRLTVL.

This sequence joins TRBV6-1 and TRBJ1-2; TRBD1 aligns across 8 bases. J gave up 4 bases and V 1 base, and 2 bases lay outside the gene matches. CDR1 and CDR2 from the germline V gene are MNHNS and SASEGT. The CDR3 is 14 amino acids. This CDR3 reads CASSEGQGSYGYTF. The CDR3 nucleotides are TGTGCCAGCAGTGAAGGACAGGGGAGCTATGGCTACACCTTC.

This chain uses TRBV23-1 with TRBJ2-2; perhaps TRBD2 as D (6 bases). TRBV23-1 is an ORF; its function is uncertain. V was pared by 0 bases and J by 1 base, with 18 bases between. The CDR3 is made up of 19 amino acids. The CDR3 DNA follows: TGCGCCAGCAGTCAATCGCGACTAGTAAACTTGGGGAACACCGGGGAGCTGTTTTTT. It is translated as CASSQSRLVNLGNTGELFF.

This rearrangement joins TRBV6-1 to TRBJ2-3, with TRBD2 identical over 8 bases. Trimming at V came to 2 bases and at J to 3 bases, leaving 10 bases not matched to a gene. CDR3 length: 17 amino acids. Germline lookup yields CDR1 MNHNS and CDR2 SASEGT. CDR3 in DNA: TGTGCCAGCAGTGAATACTGGGCTAGCGGGTTAACAGATACGCAGTATTTT. Translating it yields CASSEYWASGLTDTQYF.

The chain uses TRBV2 and TRBJ2-2, with 7 bases fitting TRBD1. The CDR3 length is 13 residues. Germline CDR1 reads SNHLY; CDR2 reads FYNNEI. V shed 7 bases and J 4 bases; nucleotides not matched to a gene: 3. CDR3 region: CASIGQVTGELFF. DNA for the CDR3: TGTGCCAGCATAGGACAGGTCACCGGGGAGCTGTTTTTT.

The V call is TRBV5-1, the J call TRBJ2-6; possibly TRBD2 for D (6 bases). Germline V gene data show CDR1 as SGHRS and CDR2 as YFSETQ. Trimming cost V 4 bases and J 0 bases, with 8 bases left between them. This CDR3 region has 15 residues. CDR3: CASSRGTSGANVLTF. CDR3 sequence (DNA): TGCGCCAGCAGCCGGGGGACCTCTGGGGCCAACGTCCTGACTTTC.

V usage is TRBV28 and J usage is TRBJ2-7; perhaps TRBD2 as D (6 bases). CDR1 is MDHEN, CDR2 SYDVKM, per germline. V was clipped by 10 bases and J by 2 bases, with 12 bases between them. The CDR3 extends over 12 amino acids. The CDR3 coding sequence is TGTGCCACCATGGGGAGGACCTACGAGCAGTACTTC. It specifies CATMGRTYEQYF.

The chain employs TRBV2 and TRBJ2-5, with D possibly being TRBD1 (6 bases). CDR1 SNHLY and CDR2 FYNNEI come from the germline V gene. The CDR3 loop spans 18 amino acids. V gave up 3 bases and J gave up 4 bases, with 24 bases separating them. For the CDR3, the DNA is TGTGCCAGCAGTGAGGGGGCTAACCTGGTCCAATCAAGAGAGACCCAGTACTTC. This encodes CASSEGANLVQSRETQYF.

This rearrangement joins TRBV5-1 to TRBJ2-3; 9 bases agree with TRBD2. Trimming removed 4 bases from V and 7 bases from J; junction bases left unmatched: 10. The CDR3 totals 15 residues. CDR1 is SGHRS, CDR2 YFSETQ, per germline. CDR3 sequence: CASSLEPGLANTQYF. In DNA, the CDR3 is TGCGCCAGCAGCCTCGAACCGGGACTAGCAAATACGCAGTATTTT.

V usage is TRBV19 and J usage is TRBJ2-3; a possible D gene is TRBD2 (5 bases). There are 14 residues in the CDR3. The germline V gene encodes CDR1 LNHDA and CDR2 SQIVND (reference sequence). V was trimmed by 7 bases and J by 6 bases, leaving 17 bases between them. This CDR3 is CASTPTPRGDTQYF. CDR3 DNA sequence: TGTGCCAGTACTCCGACTCCCAGAGGGGATACGCAGTATTTT.

V usage is TRBV5-1 and J usage is TRBJ2-1; perhaps TRBD1 as D (6 bases). Germline V gives CDR1 SGHRS, CDR2 YFSETQ. This CDR3 is 14 amino acids long. Trimming shortened V by 0 bases and J by 3 bases, and 7 bases separated the two germline ends. The CDR3 sequence: CASSLVDSYNEQFF. The CDR3, as DNA: TGCGCCAGCAGCTTGGTGGACAGCTACAATGAGCAGTTCTTC.

The V call is TRBV10-3, the J call TRBJ2-7, with 9 bases identical to TRBD1. The CDR3 is made up of 13 amino acids. The V and J ends lost 10 bases and 4 bases, in that order; junction bases with no gene match: 8. In germline, CDR1 is ENHRY, CDR2 SYGVKD. CDR3 in amino acids: CATKGQGDYEQYF. The CDR3 DNA sequence: TGTGCCACGAAGGGACAGGGAGATTACGAGCAGTACTTC.

The chain employs TRBV10-1 and TRBJ2-3; 8 nucleotides align to TRBD1. This CDR3 spans 15 amino acids. With 6 bases clipped from V and 4 bases from J, the junction kept 9 bases outside the gene matches. CDR1 and CDR2 from the germline V gene are WNHNN and SYGVQD (reference sequence). The CDR3 nucleotides are TGCGCCAGCAGCCCCTCCCAGGGGGCTCCAGATACGCAGTATTTT. The encoded protein is CASSPSQGAPDTQYF.

CDR3: CASSVQMGSLINNEQFF. For the CDR3, the DNA is TGTGCCAGCTCAGTTCAGATGGGGAGCCTAATTAACAATGAGCAGTTCTTC. This chain links TRBV27 with TRBJ2-1; tentatively, D is TRBD2 (5 bases). This CDR3 is 17 amino acids long. V shed 8 bases and J shed 5 bases, with 25 bases lying between them. CDR1 and CDR2 from the germline V gene are MNHEY and SMNVEV (reference sequence).

This rearrangement joins TRBV28 to TRBJ2-5; 13 nucleotides agree with TRBD2. Per the germline V gene, CDR1 is MDHEN and CDR2 is SYDVKM. The CDR3 is made up of 16 amino acids. The junction had 7 bases not matched to a gene; V was cut back by 5 bases and J by 4 bases. The CDR3 bases are TGTGCCAGCAGTCCCCTGGGACTAGCGGGAACAGAGACCCAGTACTTC. This encodes CASSPLGLAGTETQYF. Full variable domain (remainder filled in from reference TRBV28 and TRBJ2-5): DVKVTQSSRYLVKRTGEKVFLECVQDMDHENMFWYRQDPGLGLRLIYFSYDVKMKEKGDIPEGYSVSREKKERFSLILESASTNQTSMYLCASSPLGLAGTETQYFGPGTRLLVL.

The chain recombines TRBV5-4 with TRBJ2-7, with D maybe TRBD1 (6 bases). The CDR3 spans 13 residues. V was cut by 2 bases and J by 3 bases, with 9 bases left in between. Germline loops: CDR1 SGHNT, CDR2 YYREEE (reference sequence). CDR3 DNA: TGTGCCAGCAGCTTTACAGGGAGCTACGAGCAGTACTTC. Encoded protein: CASSFTGSYEQYF.